This paragraph covers one T cell receptor beta chain sequence. Germline lookup yields CDR1 SEHNR and CDR2 FQNEAQ (reference sequence). There are 17 residues in the CDR3. V shed 3 bases and J shed 2 bases, with 17 bases lying between them. The sample belongs to a study of blood T cell repertoires in COVID-19. Study-level background: Both acute and convalescent COVID-19 samples were obtained from the United States, Italy and Spain.

Under the authors' procedure: Estimation of nucleated cell counts relied on the amplification of reference gene primers. Produced via immunoSEQ multiplex PCR; TCRdb's table is partial and in-frame only. V and J calls and clone size are as listed in that table; D and trimming were resolved from the DNA. The table has 30,000 to 40,000 clones, over 90% seen once. The source material was peripheral blood. The sequence derives from a male donor with active COVID-19. This chain joins TRBV7-9 and TRBJ1-5; no clear D. The CDR3 sequence: CASSLPRSYSRNQPQHF. In DNA form, the CDR3 reads TGTGCCAGCAGCTTGCCCCGTAGTTATTCGCGCAATCAGCCCCAGCATTTT.